One sample yielded the 29 T cell receptor beta chains listed below, sequenced in a study of beta chain features in type 1 diabetes. The authors reverse transcribed all of the isolated RNA, so sequencing captured expressed TCRB transcripts. Method: immunoSEQ multiplex PCR; TCRdb's copy keeps in-frame clones and lacks some. The repertoire holds 250,000 to 350,000 clones, with approximately 14% as singletons. The sequencing sample was made of central memory CD4+ T cells from blood. All receptors come from a man aged 30-40 years in good health.

This clone appeared many times. The rearrangement uses TRBV7-2 and TRBJ2-1; D not resolved. The germline V and J ends were trimmed by 0 bases and 6 bases, with 12 bases remaining between them. The CDR3 covers 15 residues. CDR1 and CDR2 from the germline V gene are SGHTA and FQGNSA. CDR3 DNA: TGTGCCAGCAGCTTAGCCGGTCGCGTTGGCAATGAGCAGTTCTTC. Translation gives CASSLAGRVGNEQFF.

This clone was counted many times. The rearrangement joins TRBV23-1 to TRBJ1-2; a possible D gene is TRBD1 (6 bases). TRBV23-1 is known as an ORF, though its function is uncertain. CDR3 length: 13 amino acids. Trimming took 7 bases from V and 2 from J, leaving 11 bases between them. For the CDR3, the DNA is TGCGCCAGCAACCGGACAGAAAACTATGGCTACACCTTC. This sequence encodes CASNRTENYGYTF.

Only a few counts were recorded for this clone. The V and J genes are TRBV11-3 and TRBJ1-3; D unresolved. The CDR3 spans 14 residues. V was trimmed by 3 bases and J by 0 bases, leaving 6 bases between them. Germline CDR1 SGHNT, CDR2 YENEEA. The DNA of the CDR3 is TGTGCCAGCAGCTTGGGGTCCTCTGGAAACACCATATATTTT. Protein product: CASSLGSSGNTIYF.

A few counts support this clone. The chain carries TRBV6-1 and TRBJ2-1; TRBD2 matches at 9 bases. V gave up 4 bases and J gave up 8 bases; unmatched junction bases: 3. Germline lookup yields CDR1 MNHNS and CDR2 SASEGT. The CDR3 runs to 13 residues. The CDR3 spells CASSGLAGHEQFF. CDR3 coding DNA: TGTGCCAGCAGTGGGCTAGCGGGGCATGAGCAGTTCTTC.

The V gene is TRBV5-4, the J gene TRBJ2-5; maybe TRBD2 (7 bases). CDR1 is SGHNT and CDR2 is YYREEE in the germline V gene (reference sequence). This CDR3 region has 14 residues. V lost 4 bases, J lost 4 bases, and 14 bases lay in between. The CDR3 coding sequence is TGTGCCAGCAGCCCCGAGGGGGGGGTAGAGACCCAGTACTTC. Protein product: CASSPEGGVETQYF.

This clone occurred a few times. The chain joins TRBV5-6 to TRBJ2-7; D possibly corresponds to TRBD2 (6 bases). Germline CDR1 is SGHDT and CDR2 is YYEEEE. The CDR3 is 14 residues long. V was shortened by 2 bases and J by 0 bases, with 9 bases between the two germline ends. This CDR3 is CASSFGGTSYEQYF. As DNA, the CDR3 is TGTGCCAGCAGCTTCGGAGGGACCTCCTACGAGCAGTACTTC. The full variable domain, its missing parts supplied by reference TRBV5-6 and TRBJ2-7, is DAGVTQSPTHLIKTRGQQVTLRCSPKSGHDTVSWYQQALGQGPQFIFQYYEEEERQRGNFPDRFSGHQFPNYSSELNVNALLLGDSALYLCASSFGGTSYEQYFGPGTRLTVT.

The chain combines TRBV15 with TRBJ1-2; D gene unclear. V lost 0 bases and J 5 bases, leaving 16 bases between the germline ends. CDR3 length: 16 residues. Germline values: CDR1 LNHNV, CDR2 YYDKDF (reference sequence). CDR3 protein: CATSRDRPAPGYGYTF. The DNA of the CDR3 is TGTGCCACCAGCAGAGATCGGCCAGCGCCTGGTTATGGCTACACCTTC.

This rearrangement joins TRBV4-3 to TRBJ1-3; D gene uncertain. The CDR3 sequence is 17 residues long. Germline-derived CDR1 and CDR2 are LGHNA and YSLEER. Trimming pared 2 bases from V and 2 bases from J, leaving 16 bases between. The CDR3 DNA is TGCGCCAGCAGCCAACTCCCGAGGGCGGGGACTGGAAACACCATATATTTT. It codes for CASSQLPRAGTGNTIYF.

This clone showed up just a few times. V and J are TRBV7-2 and TRBJ2-7, with 8 bases fitting TRBD1. J was trimmed by 7 bases and V by 2 bases; bases with no gene match: 7. Germline CDR1 is SGHTA and CDR2 is FQGNSA. CDR3 length: 14 amino acids. The CDR3 loop reads CASSLSRGQEEQYF. The CDR3 DNA reads TGTGCCAGCAGCTTATCGCGGGGACAGGAAGAGCAGTACTTC.

This rearrangement joins TRBV7-6 to TRBJ2-5; 7 nucleotides align to TRBD2. This CDR3 is built from 16 residues. Germline V gene sequence: CDR1 SGHVS, CDR2 FNYEAQ. Trimming took 2 bases from V and 3 from J; bases not matched to a gene: 9. The CDR3 nucleotides are TGTGCCAGCAGCTTATCCGGGGGGATAATCAAAGAGACCCAGTACTTC. Protein sequence: CASSLSGGIIKETQYF. The whole variable domain, filled in from reference TRBV7-6 and TRBJ2-5, reads GAGVSQSPRYKVTKRGQDVALRCDPISGHVSLYWYRQALGQGPEFLTYFNYEAQQDKSGLPNDRFSAERPEGSISTLTIQRTEQRDSAMYRCASSLSGGIIKETQYFGPGTRLLVL.

This clone was seen repeatedly, ten times or more. The chain has TRBV27 and TRBJ2-3, with 7 bases aligning to TRBD2. This CDR3 contains 17 residues. After removal of 5 bases from V and 2 bases from J, the junction contained 13 bases not matched to a gene. Per the germline V gene, CDR1 is MNHEY and CDR2 is SMNVEV (reference sequence). In nucleotides, the CDR3 is TGTGCCAGCAGTCAATCACCCTTAGCGGGTTCCACAGATACGCAGTATTTT. This codes for CASSQSPLAGSTDTQYF.

This sequence joins TRBV5-6 and TRBJ2-3; 11 bases are a match to TRBD2. The CDR3 runs to 14 residues. Germline CDR1 reads SGHDT; CDR2 reads YYEEEE. After removal of 4 bases from V and 3 bases from J, the junction contained 1 base not matched to a gene. The CDR3 DNA is TGTGCCAGCAGCCCTAGCGGGGGGACAGATACGCAGTATTTT. Protein product: CASSPSGGTDTQYF.

The chain links TRBV7-9 to TRBJ2-3; D remains ambiguous. Germline CDR1 is SEHNR and CDR2 is FQNEAQ (reference sequence). The V end lost 2 bases, the J end lost 5 bases, and 5 bases lay between the germline ends. The CDR3 sequence is 12 residues long. The CDR3 bases are TGTGCCAGCAGCTTAAATATAGATACGCAGTATTTT. Translated: CASSLNIDTQYF.

In regard to this clone: Different DNA sequences within this sample yield the same CDR3. The rearrangement links TRBV7-2 to TRBJ1-5; D perhaps matches TRBD1 (6 bases). The length of the CDR3 is 13 residues. The V gene lost 2 bases and the J gene lost 4 bases, with 6 bases spanning the gap. In germline, CDR1 is SGHTA, CDR2 FQGNSA. The CDR3 reads CASSLRGNQPQHF. The CDR3 DNA is TGTGCCAGCAGCTTAAGGGGGAATCAGCCCCAGCATTTT.

This chain uses TRBV7-7 with TRBJ2-5; TRBD2 might be the D (5 bases). CDR3 length: 15 amino acids. V lost 6 bases to trimming and J lost 6 bases, with 20 bases between them. Germline-derived CDR1 and CDR2 are SSHAT and FNYEAQ (reference sequence). The CDR3 sequence is CASSEWAGTRQTQYF. Here the CDR3 DNA reads TGTGCCAGCAGTGAATGGGCCGGTACTAGGCAGACCCAGTACTTC.

The rearrangement uses TRBV19 and TRBJ1-2, with D perhaps matching TRBD1 (5 bases). The CDR3 has 12 amino acids. Germline CDR1 LNHDA, CDR2 SQIVND (reference sequence). V was trimmed by 9 bases and J by 8 bases, leaving 16 bases between them. The CDR3 reads CASQSRAEGYTF. The CDR3 DNA follows: TGTGCCAGCCAGAGCAGGGCTGAGGGCTACACCTTC.

J is TRBJ2-3 and V is TRBV5-6; 10 bases are shared with TRBD2. The CDR3 is made up of 15 amino acids. Per the germline V gene, CDR1 is SGHDT and CDR2 is YYEEEE. With 4 bases clipped from V and 2 bases from J, the junction kept 4 bases outside the gene matches. The CDR3 sequence is CASSQTSGYTDTQYF. DNA of the CDR3: TGTGCCAGCAGCCAGACTAGCGGGTACACAGATACGCAGTATTTT.

This rearrangement joins TRBV11-3 to TRBJ2-5, with 8 nucleotides matching TRBD2. V dropped 6 bases and J dropped 5; count of bases not matched to a gene: 8. The CDR3 sequence is 14 residues long. CDR1 SGHNT and CDR2 YENEEA come from the germline V gene. CDR3 sequence: CASRSSGSIETQYF. The DNA of the CDR3 is TGTGCCAGCAGATCGAGCGGGAGTATTGAGACCCAGTACTTC. Based on the CDR3 plus reference TRBV11-3 and TRBJ2-5, the full variable domain is EAGVVQSPRYKIIEKKQPVAFWCNPISGHNTLYWYLQNLGQGPELLIRYENEEAVDDSQLPKDRFSAERLKGVDSTLKIQPAELGDSAVYLCASRSSGSIETQYFGPGTRLLVL.

The rearrangement uses TRBV6-1 and TRBJ1-2; 7 bases fit TRBD1. CDR3 length: 13 residues. Trimming removed 11 bases from V and 8 bases from J; junction bases left unmatched: 14. Germline values: CDR1 MNHNS, CDR2 SASEGT. The CDR3 loop is CARTEGAGEGYTF. CDR3 bases: TGTGCCCGCACGGAGGGGGCGGGGGAGGGCTACACCTTC.

This chain connects TRBV27 to TRBJ1-1, with unresolved D. CDR1 MNHEY and CDR2 SMNVEV come from the germline V gene (reference sequence). Between the trimmed V and J ends, which lost 5 bases and 3 bases, there was a span of 7 bases. The CDR3 is made up of 12 amino acids. The CDR3 sequence is CASSNLDTEAFF. CDR3 bases: TGTGCCAGCAGTAATCTCGACACTGAAGCTTTCTTT.

CDR3 sequence (DNA): TGTGCCAGCAGCTCCACGGGTACGCAGTATTTT. This sequence encodes CASSSTGTQYF. The rearrangement links TRBV7-2 to TRBJ2-3, with D hard to call. Trimming pared 4 bases from V and 8 bases from J, leaving 7 bases between. Germline CDR1 SGHTA, CDR2 FQGNSA. The CDR3 consists of 11 residues.

This clone was observed a handful of times. The chain uses TRBV7-8 and TRBJ2-5, with D hard to call. V lost 1 base, J lost 4 bases, and 10 bases lay in between. The germline V gene encodes CDR1 SGHVS and CDR2 FQNEAQ. This CDR3 comprises 14 residues. The DNA for the CDR3 is TGTGCCAGCAGCTTAGGGTTCGCGATAGAGACCCAGTACTTC. It codes for CASSLGFAIETQYF.

This clone was counted only a few times. The V gene is TRBV11-3, the J gene TRBJ2-1; TRBD2 matches 11 bases. J gave up 1 base and V 7 bases, and 6 bases lay outside the gene matches. Germline V gene data show CDR1 as SGHNT and CDR2 as YENEEA. The CDR3 is 16 amino acids. The CDR3 sequence: CASTRLAGGSYNEQFF. The CDR3 nucleotides are TGTGCCAGCACTCGGCTAGCGGGAGGATCCTACAATGAGCAGTTCTTC.

The chain carries TRBV7-8 and TRBJ2-7, with TRBD1 matching over 9 bases. CDR1 and CDR2 (germline): SGHVS, FQNEAQ. With V trimmed by 5 bases and J by 2 bases, 7 bases remained unmatched. The CDR3 covers 15 residues. In DNA form, the CDR3 reads TGTGCCAGCAGCCGAAGACAGGGGGGACCCTACGAGCAGTACTTC. Protein sequence: CASSRRQGGPYEQYF.

The chain couples TRBV19 to TRBJ2-3; 9 bases align to TRBD1. Germline values: CDR1 LNHDA, CDR2 SQIVND (reference sequence). Trimming at V came to 7 bases and at J to 2 bases, leaving 7 bases not matched to a gene. The CDR3 extends over 15 amino acids. This CDR3 is CASMDRGVDTDTQYF. The DNA of the CDR3 is TGTGCCAGTATGGACAGGGGTGTTGACACAGATACGCAGTATTTT.

The chain joins TRBV19 to TRBJ1-1, with D unclear. The V gene lost 2 bases and the J gene lost 8 bases, with 12 bases spanning the gap. Germline CDR1 reads LNHDA; CDR2 reads SQIVND (reference sequence). This CDR3 contains 13 residues. CDR3 residues: CASSIRQPGEAFF. The CDR3 nucleotides read TGTGCCAGTAGTATAAGGCAGCCGGGCGAAGCTTTCTTT.

This clone came up a few times. The chain combines TRBV4-2 with TRBJ2-5; 13 nucleotides line up with TRBD2. The trim removed 5 bases at V and 5 bases at J, leaving 8 bases unmatched. CDR1 is LGHNA and CDR2 is YNFKEQ in the germline V gene. This CDR3 is built from 16 residues. Here the CDR3 reads CASSLAGLAGVETQYF. In nucleotides, the CDR3 is TGTGCCAGCAGCTTAGCAGGACTAGCGGGAGTGGAGACCCAGTACTTC.

On this clone: A much larger clone lies a single base off, so this may be a read error. Different DNA sequences within this sample yield the same CDR3. This sequence joins TRBV7-9 and TRBJ2-5, with 7 positions matching TRBD2. Germline V gives CDR1 SEHNR, CDR2 FQNEAQ (reference sequence). V was clipped by 2 bases and J by 4 bases; unmatched bases: 1. The CDR3 consists of 13 residues. The CDR3 DNA sequence: TGTGCCAGCAGCTTAAGGGAGGGAGAGACCCAGTACTTC. Translating it yields CASSLREGETQYF.

The rearrangement uses TRBV6-6 and TRBJ2-7; D assignment may be TRBD1 or TRBD2 (5 bases each). V shed 6 bases and J shed 2 bases, with 17 bases lying between them. The CDR3 consists of 15 residues. Germline CDR1 reads MNHNY; CDR2 reads SVGAGI (reference sequence). The CDR3 sequence is CASSTQGRGPYEQYF. In DNA form, the CDR3 reads TGTGCCAGCAGCACTCAAGGCCGGGGACCCTACGAGCAGTACTTC.